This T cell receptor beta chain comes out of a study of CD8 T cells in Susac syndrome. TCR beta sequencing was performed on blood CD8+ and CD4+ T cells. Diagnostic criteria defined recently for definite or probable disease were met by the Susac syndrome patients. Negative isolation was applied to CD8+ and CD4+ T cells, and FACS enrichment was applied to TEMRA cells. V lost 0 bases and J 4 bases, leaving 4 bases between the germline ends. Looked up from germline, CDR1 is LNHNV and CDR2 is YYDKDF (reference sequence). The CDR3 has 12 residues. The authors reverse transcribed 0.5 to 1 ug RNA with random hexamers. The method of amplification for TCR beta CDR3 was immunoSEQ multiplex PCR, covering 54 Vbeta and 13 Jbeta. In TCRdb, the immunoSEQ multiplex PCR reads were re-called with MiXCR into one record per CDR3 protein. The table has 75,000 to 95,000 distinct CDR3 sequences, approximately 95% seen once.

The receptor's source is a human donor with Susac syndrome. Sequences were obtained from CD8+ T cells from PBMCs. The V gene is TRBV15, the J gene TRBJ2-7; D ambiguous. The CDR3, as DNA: TGTGCCACCAGCAGAGATACTTACGAGCAGTACTTC. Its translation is CATSRDTYEQYF.